This T cell receptor beta chain derives from a study of neurological immune-mediated disorders. It was from 2 million PBMCs stored at -80 C that the unsorted libraries were obtained. This clonotype has a count of ten or more. 5'RACE with 10-nucleotide random UMIs produced the cDNA. MiXCR, run by TCRdb on the 5' RACE reads, gives a single entry per CDR3 protein. Of about 50,000 distinct CDR3 sequences listed, 10% to 13% are singletons. The CDR3 extends over 16 amino acids. V dropped 5 bases and J dropped 4 bases, with 17 bases sitting between them. From germline, CDR1 is SGHTA and CDR2 FQGTGA. V and J are TRBV7-3 and TRBJ2-2; D is tentatively TRBD1 or TRBD2 (5 bases each). Specimen: PBMCs. The source of this sequence is a woman in her thirties or forties with HTLV-1-associated myelopathy (HAM/TSP). DNA for the CDR3: TGTGCCAGCAGCCCAGAGTTTCGGGGCGGCACCGGGGAGCTGTTTTTT. Its translation is CASSPEFRGGTGELFF.